Given below is one T cell receptor (beta chain) in context. Its antigen is still unknown. The CDR3 is made up of 15 amino acids. With V trimmed by 5 bases and J by 6 bases, 9 bases remained unmatched. The germline CDR1 and CDR2 sequences are SGHTA and FQGNSA. Measured with immunoSEQ multiplex PCR; TCRdb has only the in-frame clones, and not every one. The profile shows about 120,000 clones, approximately 85% of them singletons. The data stem from a study of T cell responses to AZD1222 COVID-19 vaccine. The study's findings and limits: Vaccine-related CD4 TCRs covered spike, predominating at 160-218 and 743-854. Nearly half of spike-specific TCRs reportedly target unmutated variant regions. The number of AZD1222 recipients seropositive at baseline was only five to seven. The donor group comprised mostly white British people and more females; the analysis possibly underestimated clonal diversity.

This TCR derives from an adult in good health. The J gene is TRBJ1-5, the V gene TRBV7-2, with TRBD1 identical over 8 bases. Sequencing was performed on peripheral blood, taken on day 0 of MenACWY control vaccination. As DNA, the CDR3 is TGTGCCAGCAGCCATCACCTTCAGGGGGCTCAGCCCCAGCATTTT. Translation gives CASSHHLQGAQPQHF.